This T cell receptor (beta chain) derives from a study of cytomegalovirus exposure and HLA in healthy donors. This CDR3 has 15 residues. Germline assignment: CDR1 SNHLY and CDR2 FYNNEI. J lost 6 bases, V lost 1 base, and 7 bases had no gene match. The protocol was immunoSEQ multiplex PCR, while the TCRdb copy is restricted to in-frame clones and leaves out a portion. The sample has roughly 130,000 clones; 88% are singletons. The specimen was PBMCs. The clonotype comes from a man aged 30-40 years in good health and CMV-seronegative. This chain connects TRBV2 to TRBJ1-2; TRBD1 matches at 8 bases. CDR3 residues: CASSEVDRVRNGYTF. The CDR3 DNA is TGTGCCAGCAGTGAAGTGGACAGGGTCAGGAATGGCTACACCTTC.